The entry below gives a single T cell receptor beta chain sequence along with its context. This CDR3 has 14 residues. The germline CDR1 and CDR2 sequences are MDHEN and SYDVKM. The V end was cut by 4 bases, the J end by 3 bases, with 10 bases between. The data stem from a study of Tregs in tolerant kidney transplant recipients. Unstimulated regulatory T cells (CD4+CD25+CD127-), CD4+CD25- non-regulatory cells, CD4 and CD8 cells were FACS-sorted from thawed PBMCs. Profiling relied on immunoSEQ multiplex PCR, and the TCRdb table lists in-frame clones only, not all of them. Among more than 60,000 clones listed, around 85% were seen once.

This specimen consisted of Tregs from blood, obtained before the transplant. The rearrangement joins TRBV28 to TRBJ1-5, with D uncertain. The sequence was obtained from a human donor who received a combined kidney and bone marrow transplant. The CDR3 coding sequence is TGTGCCAGCAGTTCCCACAGAGACAATCAGCCCCAGCATTTT. This sequence encodes CASSSHRDNQPQHF.